The 30 T cell receptor beta chains in this list originate from one sample, sequenced in a study of cytomegalovirus exposure and HLA in healthy donors. PCR amplification relied on 60 Vbeta primers (plus 13 Jbeta primers). Method: immunoSEQ multiplex PCR; TCRdb's copy keeps in-frame clones and lacks some. The sample holds around 130,000 clones, over 75% seen once. Material: PBMCs. These receptors were obtained from a woman in her late teens or twenties in good health and CMV-seronegative.

The chain couples TRBV19 to TRBJ1-5; 8 bases are shared with TRBD1. This CDR3 comprises 17 residues. From germline, CDR1 is LNHDA and CDR2 SQIVND (reference sequence). V trimming: 2 bases; J trimming: 6 bases; junction bases outside the gene matches: 12. DNA of the CDR3: TGTGCCAGTAGTATACGGCCTCCGACAGGGGTAGGTCAGCCCCAGCATTTT. Its protein product is CASSIRPPTGVGQPQHF.

This clone was found a few times. The gene calls are TRBV10-3 and TRBJ2-7; 11 bases are shared with TRBD1. The CDR3 is 12 residues long. CDR1 is ENHRY and CDR2 is SYGVKD in the germline V gene. This CDR3 is CSTGTGGYEQYF. The CDR3 DNA is TGTTCAACCGGGACAGGGGGCTACGAGCAGTACTTC.

The chain joins TRBV19 to TRBJ1-2; TRBD1 matches 9 bases. Per the germline V gene, CDR1 is LNHDA and CDR2 is SQIVND (reference sequence). The V segment lost 4 bases and the J segment 6 bases; nucleotides outside the gene matches: 9. The CDR3 has 15 amino acids. CDR3 sequence: CASSTDHRGRDGYTF. The CDR3 nucleotides read TGTGCCAGTAGTACGGACCACAGGGGGCGGGATGGCTACACCTTC.

The chain couples TRBV10-1 to TRBJ1-4, with 7 bases lining up with TRBD1. Germline CDR1 WNHNN, CDR2 SYGVQD (reference sequence). The CDR3 is 15 residues long. With 4 bases clipped from V and 7 bases from J, the junction kept 9 bases outside the gene matches. CDR3 sequence: CASSASGPGGEKLFF. Here the CDR3 DNA reads TGCGCCAGCAGTGCCTCGGGTCCAGGGGGTGAAAAACTGTTTTTT.

The chain recombines TRBV19 with TRBJ1-1; tentatively, D is TRBD1 (6 bases). V was cut by 6 bases and J by 4 bases, with 12 bases left in between. Germline V gene data show CDR1 as LNHDA and CDR2 as SQIVND (reference sequence). This CDR3 is built from 13 residues. For the CDR3, the DNA is TGTGCCAGTAGAGGGGGTCGTGGCACTGAAGCTTTCTTT. It translates to CASRGGRGTEAFF.

This clone was seen just once. Germline and junction disagree at one end, which may indicate a read error. V is TRBV5-6 and J is TRBJ2-6, with 11 nucleotides matching TRBD1. This CDR3 has 18 amino acids. Germline-derived CDR1 and CDR2 are SGHDT and YYEEEE. This CDR3 reads CASSSRDRGRAGANGLTF. CDR3 nucleotide sequence: TGTGCCAGCAGCTCCCGGGACAGGGGGAGAGCTGGGGCCAACGGCCTGACTTTC. The complete variable domain, with remaining parts taken from reference TRBV5-6 and TRBJ2-6, reads DAGVTQSPTHLIKTRGQQVTLRCSPKSGHDTVSWYQQALGQGPQFIFQYYEEEERQRGNFPDRFSGHQFPNYSSELNVNALLLGDSALYLCASSSRDRGRAGANGLTFGAGSRLTVL.

The CDR3 loop is CASSRAWTSGGHEQYF. As DNA, the CDR3 is TGCGCCAGCAGCCGAGCCTGGACTAGCGGGGGCCACGAGCAGTACTTC. The genes are TRBV4-3 and TRBJ2-7, with 13 bases that match TRBD2. This CDR3 region has 16 residues. The germline V gene has CDR1 LGHNA and CDR2 YSLEER. V shed 4 bases, J shed 5 bases, and the junction held 8 bases outside the gene matches.

The chain combines TRBV5-4 with TRBJ1-1; 8 bases fit TRBD1. The ends lost 4 bases at V and 5 bases at J; junction bases unmatched: 4. The CDR3 is 13 amino acids. Per the germline V gene, CDR1 is SGHNT and CDR2 is YYREEE (reference sequence). CDR3 sequence reads: CASSPGQETEAFF. As DNA, the CDR3 is TGTGCCAGCAGCCCGGGACAGGAGACTGAAGCTTTCTTT. The full variable domain, in which reference TRBV5-4 and TRBJ1-1 provide the parts outside the CDR3, is ETGVTQSPTHLIKTRGQQVTLRCSSQSGHNTVSWYQQALGQGPQFIFQYYREEENGRGNFPPRFSGLQFPNYSSELNVNALELDDSALYLCASSPGQETEAFFGQGTRLTVV.

This clone counts as medium-sized. This chain links TRBV6-4 with TRBJ2-3; the match to TRBD2 covers 10 bases. Germline V CDR1 and CDR2: MRHNA, SNTAGT. Losses at the gene ends were 3 bases for V and 5 bases for J; bases not matched to a gene: 5. There are 15 residues in the CDR3. CDR3: CASSELAGAVDTQYF. CDR3 nucleotide sequence: TGTGCCAGCAGTGAGCTAGCGGGGGCCGTAGATACGCAGTATTTT.

V gene TRBV6-6 combines with J gene TRBJ2-7; D might be TRBD2 (6 bases). The CDR3 has 12 amino acids. The germline gives CDR1 MNHNY, CDR2 SVGAGI (reference sequence). Written as DNA, the CDR3 is TGTGCGGCGGGGTGGGGCTCCTACGAGCAGTACTTC. This encodes CAAGWGSYEQYF.

The chain recombines TRBV7-6 with TRBJ1-1, with 10 bases matching TRBD1. Germline assignment: CDR1 SGHVS and CDR2 FNYEAQ. V lost 5 bases to trimming and J lost 3 bases; unmatched junction nucleotides: 12. The CDR3 has 17 amino acids. The CDR3 protein is CASSLRTGGNADTEAFF. The CDR3 DNA reads as TGTGCCAGCAGCCTAAGGACAGGGGGGAATGCGGACACTGAAGCTTTCTTT.

V usage is TRBV5-1 and J usage is TRBJ2-1, with D perhaps matching TRBD2 (6 bases). Germline V gene data show CDR1 as SGHRS and CDR2 as YFSETQ. This CDR3 has 13 residues. Trimming took 4 bases from V and 10 from J, leaving 15 bases between them. The CDR3 sequence is CASSRVGGGEQFF. The CDR3 DNA sequence: TGCGCCAGCAGCCGTGTAGGTGGGGGGGAGCAGTTCTTC. Combining the CDR3 with reference TRBV5-1 and TRBJ2-1 gives the whole variable domain KAGVTQTPRYLIKTRGQQVTLSCSPISGHRSVSWYQQTPGQGLQFLFEYFSETQRNKGNFPGRFSGRQFSNSRSEMNVSTLELGDSALYLCASSRVGGGEQFFGPGTRLTVL.

This clone was seen a single time. This chain links TRBV5-1 with TRBJ2-5; 7 bases match TRBD1. Germline-derived CDR1 and CDR2 are SGHRS and YFSETQ. The CDR3 length is 14 residues. V lost 4 bases to trimming and J lost 4 bases; unmatched junction nucleotides: 7. The CDR3, as DNA: TGCGCCAGCAGCCTAGGGACAGACGTAGAGACCCAGTACTTC. Its protein is CASSLGTDVETQYF.

The chain uses TRBV4-1 and TRBJ1-1; no firm D call. The CDR3 runs to 14 residues. Germline assignment: CDR1 MGHRA and CDR2 YSYEKL. V shed 1 base and J shed 10 bases, with 16 bases lying between them. CDR3 bases: TGCGCCAGCAGCCAAGTCGGCTCGGGTATTGGAGCTTTCTTT. Translated: CASSQVGSGIGAFF.

This clone came up once. The CDR3 loop is CASSRSVGGATGELFF. CDR3 bases: TGTGCCAGCAGCCGTTCTGTGGGGGGGGCAACCGGGGAGCTGTTTTTT. The chain has TRBV4-2 and TRBJ2-2, with D perhaps matching TRBD2 (7 bases). CDR3 length equals 16 residues. Germline lookup yields CDR1 LGHNA and CDR2 YNFKEQ. V lost 4 bases to trimming and J lost 5 bases, with 17 bases between them.

The V gene is TRBV5-1, the J gene TRBJ2-1; 7 positions agree with TRBD1. Trimming removed 4 bases from V and 7 bases from J; junction bases left unmatched: 8. This CDR3 is built from 14 residues. Germline lookup yields CDR1 SGHRS and CDR2 YFSETQ. CDR3 region: CASSLRDSVNEQFF. The DNA for the CDR3 is TGCGCCAGCAGCCTCCGGGACAGTGTGAATGAGCAGTTCTTC.

The CDR3 reads CASRGSGRAGYNEQFF. For the CDR3, the DNA is TGTGCCAGCAGAGGAAGCGGGAGGGCAGGCTACAATGAGCAGTTCTTC. The chain employs TRBV2 and TRBJ2-1, with 10 bases that match TRBD2. Germline trimming cut 6 bases from V and 3 bases from J; bases unmatched to any gene: 8. Germline CDR1 is SNHLY and CDR2 is FYNNEI. The CDR3 sequence is 16 residues long.

This clone came up once. J is TRBJ2-3 and V is TRBV19; the D is unclear. Trimming shortened V by 1 base and J by 4 bases, and 9 bases separated the two germline ends. Per germline, CDR1 LNHDA and CDR2 SQIVND (reference sequence). This CDR3 is 14 amino acids long. CDR3 bases: TGTGCCAGTAGTATAGGGAGATGGGCAGATACGCAGTATTTT. Residues: CASSIGRWADTQYF.

The CDR3 nucleotides are TGTGCCAGCAGCTCCCGACAGGGAATCGACGACAATGAGCAGTTCTTC. The encoded protein is CASSSRQGIDDNEQFF. The chain has TRBV7-8 and TRBJ2-1; 7 bases map to TRBD1. Germline CDR1 SGHVS, CDR2 FQNEAQ. The CDR3 length is 16 residues. The V and J ends lost 4 bases and 5 bases, in that order; junction bases with no gene match: 11.

This chain connects TRBV6-1 to TRBJ2-6; a possible D gene is TRBD2 (5 bases). V was trimmed by 4 bases and J by 2 bases, leaving 9 bases between them. CDR3 length: 15 residues. Looked up from germline, CDR1 is MNHNS and CDR2 is SASEGT. The CDR3: CASSVGSPGANVLTF. As DNA, the CDR3 is TGTGCCAGCAGTGTAGGGAGCCCTGGGGCCAACGTCCTGACTTTC.

The rearrangement uses TRBV7-9 and TRBJ2-7; the match to TRBD2 covers 14 bases. CDR1 is SEHNR and CDR2 is FQNEAQ in the germline V gene (reference sequence). V dropped 3 bases and J dropped 10; count of bases not matched to a gene: 8. The CDR3 sequence is 15 residues long. The CDR3 is CASSFTGLAGEAQYF. CDR3 DNA: TGTGCCAGCAGCTTTACGGGACTAGCGGGAGAAGCTCAGTACTTC.

The genes are TRBV6-1 and TRBJ2-5, with D possibly TRBD1 on 6 matching bases. The CDR3 runs to 13 residues. With 6 bases removed from V and 2 bases from J, the gap between germline ends came to 10 bases. Germline V lookup: CDR1 MNHNS, CDR2 SASEGT. The CDR3: CASRQDRQETQYF. The CDR3 nucleotides read TGTGCCAGCAGGCAAGACAGGCAAGAGACCCAGTACTTC.

This clone was detected only once. The chain combines TRBV4-1 with TRBJ1-2, with a weak D call TRBD1 (6 bases). V gave up 2 bases and J gave up 8 bases, with 21 bases separating them. The germline V gene has CDR1 MGHRA and CDR2 YSYEKL. The CDR3 has 16 residues. The CDR3, as DNA: TGCGCCAGCAGCCAAACCCTACAGGGAGCTAGTTTAGGCTACACCTTC. As protein: CASSQTLQGASLGYTF.

This clone was seen a single time. CDR3 region: CASSRDRSSGNTIYF. The CDR3, as DNA: TGTGCCAGCAGCCGGGACAGGAGCTCTGGAAACACCATATATTTT. The chain couples TRBV11-2 to TRBJ1-3, with TRBD1 matching 8 bases. The V segment lost 5 bases and the J segment 0 bases; nucleotides outside the gene matches: 3. The CDR3 loop spans 15 amino acids. Germline V gives CDR1 SGHAT, CDR2 FQNNGV. The variable domain in full, with the rest retrieved from reference TRBV11-2 and TRBJ1-3, is EAGVAQSPRYKIIEKRQSVAFWCNPISGHATLYWYQQILGQGPKLLIQFQNNGVVDDSQLPKDRFSAERLKGVDSTLKIQPAKLEDSAVYLCASSRDRSSGNTIYFGEGSWLTVV.

J is TRBJ2-2 and V is TRBV2, with 7 bases matching TRBD2. The CDR3 is 13 residues long. The germline gives CDR1 SNHLY, CDR2 FYNNEI. The CDR3 loop reads CLGGGSNTGELFF. Here the CDR3 DNA reads TGTCTTGGGGGGGGTTCGAACACCGGGGAGCTGTTTTTT.

The rearrangement uses TRBV7-9 and TRBJ1-1; TRBD1 matches at 10 bases. The junction had 7 bases not matched to a gene; V was cut back by 5 bases and J by 4 bases. The CDR3 has 15 residues. The germline gives CDR1 SEHNR, CDR2 FQNEAQ (reference sequence). The CDR3 DNA reads TGTGCCAGCAGCAACAGACAGGGGGCGCGCACTGAAGCTTTCTTT. This gives the protein CASSNRQGARTEAFF.

CDR3 coding DNA: TGCGCCAGCAGCTTGGCTGCGGGGACTGAAGCTTTCTTT. This encodes CASSLAAGTEAFF. This sequence joins TRBV5-1 and TRBJ1-1, with unresolved D. The length of the CDR3 is 13 residues. CDR1 and CDR2 (germline): SGHRS, YFSETQ. The V and J ends lost 0 bases and 5 bases respectively, with 8 bases between them.

This clone was observed a few times. The V gene is TRBV7-2, the J gene TRBJ1-2, with D perhaps matching TRBD1 (5 bases). Trimming took off 0 bases at V and 7 bases at J, with 21 bases between the two ends. The germline gives CDR1 SGHTA, CDR2 FQGNSA. The CDR3 runs 17 residues. The CDR3 nucleotides read TGTGCCAGCAGCTTAGCGGCGGGGGGTGGGCTCGGAAGTGGCTACACCTTC. It yields the protein CASSLAAGGGLGSGYTF. The full variable domain, in which reference TRBV7-2 and TRBJ1-2 provide the parts outside the CDR3, is GAGVSQSPSNKVTEKGKDVELRCDPISGHTALYWYRQSLGQGLEFLIYFQGNSAPDKSGLPSDRFSAERTGGSVSTLTIQRTQQEDSAVYLCASSLAAGGGLGSGYTFGSGTRLTVV.

The V call is TRBV5-8, the J call TRBJ1-1; no firm D call. The CDR3 is 11 residues long. V shed 0 bases and J shed 11 bases, with 8 bases lying between them. From germline, CDR1 is SGHTS and CDR2 YDEGEE. CDR3 coding DNA: TGTGCCAGCAGCTTGGGACTGAGGGCTTTCTTT. Its protein product is CASSLGLRAFF.

DNA of the CDR3: TGTGCCAGTAGATCCGGGGTCCTAAATGAAAAACTGTTTTTT. Its protein is CASRSGVLNEKLFF. The chain uses TRBV19 and TRBJ1-4, with D unclear. V lost 6 bases and J 5 bases, leaving 13 bases between the germline ends. The CDR3 loop spans 14 amino acids. Per germline, CDR1 LNHDA and CDR2 SQIVND (reference sequence).